Each of the 3 T cell receptor beta chains below was sequenced from the same sample in a study of blood T cell repertoires in COVID-19. Some clones are missing from TCRdb's copy, which holds only in-frame ones; the method was immunoSEQ multiplex PCR. The table includes hundreds of thousands of clones, approximately 92% detected once. The specimen sequenced was peripheral blood. The receptor set was obtained from a man aged 18 to 35 with COVID-19, enrolled during active disease.

The chain combines TRBV5-1 with TRBJ2-3; a possible D gene is TRBD2 (5 bases). Deletions cut 0 bases from V and 0 bases from J, with 11 bases between. The CDR3 contains 16 residues. Germline V gene data show CDR1 as SGHRS and CDR2 as YFSETQ. The CDR3 loop reads CASSLGVDSSTDTQYF. The CDR3 DNA follows: TGCGCCAGCAGCTTGGGTGTGGACTCTAGCACAGATACGCAGTATTTT.

The rearrangement joins TRBV7-9 to TRBJ2-7, with unresolved D. Germline V gene data show CDR1 as SEHNR and CDR2 as FQNEAQ (reference sequence). The CDR3 has 12 amino acids. Trimming took off 0 bases at V and 2 bases at J, with 2 bases between the two ends. Here the CDR3 DNA reads TGTGCCAGCAGCTTAGCCGCCTACGAGCAGTACTTC. Protein sequence: CASSLAAYEQYF.

The chain combines TRBV27 with TRBJ1-6; 8 bases agree with TRBD1. CDR1 and CDR2 (germline): MNHEY, SMNVEV (reference sequence). The CDR3 has 14 residues. V lost 6 bases to trimming and J lost 7 bases; unmatched junction nucleotides: 5. The CDR3: CASRKDRANSPLHF. CDR3 nucleotide sequence: TGTGCCAGCAGGAAGGACAGGGCGAATTCACCCCTCCACTTT.